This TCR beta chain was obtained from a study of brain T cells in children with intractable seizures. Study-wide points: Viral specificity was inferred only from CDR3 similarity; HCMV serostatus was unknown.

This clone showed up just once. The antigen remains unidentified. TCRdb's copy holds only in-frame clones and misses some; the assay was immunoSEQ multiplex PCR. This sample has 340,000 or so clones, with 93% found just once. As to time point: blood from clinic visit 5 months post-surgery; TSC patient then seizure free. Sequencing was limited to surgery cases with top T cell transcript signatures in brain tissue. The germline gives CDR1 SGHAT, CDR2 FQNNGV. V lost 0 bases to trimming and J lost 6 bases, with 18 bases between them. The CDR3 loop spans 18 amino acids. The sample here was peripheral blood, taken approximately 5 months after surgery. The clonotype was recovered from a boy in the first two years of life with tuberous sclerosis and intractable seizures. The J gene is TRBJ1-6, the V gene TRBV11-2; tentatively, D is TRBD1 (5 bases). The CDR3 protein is CASSLDPPGGFGNSPLHF. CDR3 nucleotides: TGTGCCAGCAGCTTAGACCCTCCCGGGGGGTTTGGTAATTCACCCCTCCACTTT.